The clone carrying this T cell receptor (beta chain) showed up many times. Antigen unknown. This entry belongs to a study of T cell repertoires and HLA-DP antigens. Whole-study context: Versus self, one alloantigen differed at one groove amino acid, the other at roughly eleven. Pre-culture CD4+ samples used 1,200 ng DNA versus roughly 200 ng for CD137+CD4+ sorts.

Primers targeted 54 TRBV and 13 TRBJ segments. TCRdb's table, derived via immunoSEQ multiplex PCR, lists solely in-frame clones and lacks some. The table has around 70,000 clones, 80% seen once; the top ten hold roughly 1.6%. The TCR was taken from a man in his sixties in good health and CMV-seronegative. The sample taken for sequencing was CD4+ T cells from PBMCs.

In DNA, the CDR3 is TGTGCCAGCAGCTTATCTCGGACCTATGGCTACACCTTC. Its translation is CASSLSRTYGYTF. The chain carries TRBV7-9 and TRBJ1-2; D not certain. Per germline, CDR1 SEHNR and CDR2 FQNEAQ (reference sequence). There are 13 residues in the CDR3. The ends were cut back, 2 bases at V and 4 bases at J, with 8 bases in the middle. The full variable domain, completed using reference TRBV7-9 and TRBJ1-2, is DTGVSQNPRHKITKRGQNVTFRCDPISEHNRLYWYRQTLGQGPEFLTYFQNEAQLEKSRLLSDRFSAERPKGSFSTLEIQRTEQGDSAMYLCASSLSRTYGYTFGSGTRLTVV.